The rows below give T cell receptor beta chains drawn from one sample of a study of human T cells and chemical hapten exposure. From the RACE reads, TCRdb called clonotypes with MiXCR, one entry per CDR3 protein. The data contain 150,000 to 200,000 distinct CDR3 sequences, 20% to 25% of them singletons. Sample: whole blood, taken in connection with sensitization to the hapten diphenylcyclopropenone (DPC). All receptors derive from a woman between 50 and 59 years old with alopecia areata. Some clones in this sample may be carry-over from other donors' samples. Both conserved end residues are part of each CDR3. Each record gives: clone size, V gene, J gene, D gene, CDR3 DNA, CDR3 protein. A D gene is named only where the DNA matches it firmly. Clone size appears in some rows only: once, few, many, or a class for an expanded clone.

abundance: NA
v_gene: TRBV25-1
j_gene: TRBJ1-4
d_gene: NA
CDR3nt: TGTGCCAGCACACCAACAGGGCTCTCTAATGAAAAACTGTTTTTT
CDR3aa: CASTPTGLSNEKLFF

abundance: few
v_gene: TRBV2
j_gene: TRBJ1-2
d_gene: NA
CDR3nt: TGTGCCAGCGGTCGGACAGAGCGGTTCACCTTC
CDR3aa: CASGRTERFTF

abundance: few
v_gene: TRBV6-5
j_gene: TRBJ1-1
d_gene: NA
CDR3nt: TGTGCCAGCAGTTCAAGGACCACTGAAGCTTTCTTT
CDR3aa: CASSSRTTEAFF

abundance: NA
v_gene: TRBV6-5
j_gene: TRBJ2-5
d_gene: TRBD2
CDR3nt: TGTGCCAGCAGTTACTGGGCTAGCGGGAGAGAGACCCAGTACTTC
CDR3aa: CASSYWASGRETQYF

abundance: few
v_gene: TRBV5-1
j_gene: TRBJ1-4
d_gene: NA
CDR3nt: TGCGCCAGCAGCTTGTTTCAGGGAACTAATGAAAAACTGTTTTTT
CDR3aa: CASSLFQGTNEKLFF

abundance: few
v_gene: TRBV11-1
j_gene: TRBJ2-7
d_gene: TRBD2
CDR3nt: TGTGCCAGCAGCTTGAACTTAGCGGGAGAGGGGTACGAGCAGTACTTC
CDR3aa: CASSLNLAGEGYEQYF

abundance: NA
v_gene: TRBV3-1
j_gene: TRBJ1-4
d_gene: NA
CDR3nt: TGTGCCAGTAGCCCCCGGACGCGTGAAAAACTGTTTTTT
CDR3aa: CASSPRTREKLFF

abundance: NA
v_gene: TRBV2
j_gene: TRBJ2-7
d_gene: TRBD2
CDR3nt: TGTGCCAGCAGTGGGACTAGCGGCTACTACGAGCAGTACTTC
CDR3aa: CASSGTSGYYEQYF

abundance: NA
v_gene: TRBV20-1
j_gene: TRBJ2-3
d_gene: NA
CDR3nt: TGCAGTGCCCGGTTAAGCCAGGATACGCAGTATTTT
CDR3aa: CSARLSQDTQYF

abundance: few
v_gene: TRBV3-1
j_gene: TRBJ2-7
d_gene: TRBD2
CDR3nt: TGTGCCAGCAGCCCACAAGCCCGGACTAGCTACGAGCAGTACTTC
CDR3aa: CASSPQARTSYEQYF

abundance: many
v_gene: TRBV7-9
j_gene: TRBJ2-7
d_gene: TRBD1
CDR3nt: TGTGCCAGCAGCTCTGACAGGGGGCGTGAGCAGTACTTC
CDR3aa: CASSSDRGREQYF

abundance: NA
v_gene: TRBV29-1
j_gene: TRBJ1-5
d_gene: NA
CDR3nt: TGCAGCGTTGGGGAGGGGGATCAGCCCCAGCATTTT
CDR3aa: CSVGEGDQPQHF

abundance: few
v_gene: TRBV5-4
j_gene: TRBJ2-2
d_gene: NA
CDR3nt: TGTGCCAGCAGCGCAGTAGGCACCGGGGAGCTGTTTTTT
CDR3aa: CASSAVGTGELFF

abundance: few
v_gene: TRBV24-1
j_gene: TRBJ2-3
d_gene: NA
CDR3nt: TGTGCCACCAGTTGGGACAGCACAGATACGCAGTATTTT
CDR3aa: CATSWDSTDTQYF

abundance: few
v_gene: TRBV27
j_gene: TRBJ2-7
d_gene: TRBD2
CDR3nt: TGTGCCAGCAACAGTTTAGTGGCTCAGCGGGGCTACGAGCAGTACTTC
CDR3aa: CASNSLVAQRGYEQYF

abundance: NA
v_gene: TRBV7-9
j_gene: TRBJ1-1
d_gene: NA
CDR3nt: TGTGCCAGCAGCTCGGGTCCTTGGGAGGACACTGAAGCTTTCTTT
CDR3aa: CASSSGPWEDTEAFF

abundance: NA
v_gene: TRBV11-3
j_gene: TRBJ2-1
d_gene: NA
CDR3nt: TGTGCCAGCAGCTTGAACGGAAGGGGTTACAATGAGCAGTTCTTC
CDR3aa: CASSLNGRGYNEQFF

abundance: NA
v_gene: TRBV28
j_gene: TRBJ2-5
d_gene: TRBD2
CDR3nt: TGTGCCAGCAGTTTAGGGGCTAGCGGGAGACAAGAGACCCAGTACTTC
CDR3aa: CASSLGASGRQETQYF

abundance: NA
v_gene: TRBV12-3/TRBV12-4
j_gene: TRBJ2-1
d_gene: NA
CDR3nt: TGTGCCAGCAGTTTAGTCCTCTACAATGAGCAGTTCTTC
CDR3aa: CASSLVLYNEQFF

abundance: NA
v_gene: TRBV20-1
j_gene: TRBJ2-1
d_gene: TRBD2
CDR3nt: TGCAGTGCTGCCGCCTCAGCGGGAGTACGTGAGCAGTTCTTC
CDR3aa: CSAAASAGVREQFF

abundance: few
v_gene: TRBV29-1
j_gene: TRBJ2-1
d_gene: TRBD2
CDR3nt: TGCAGCGCCCCGATGGGAGGGCTGGTGAATGAGCAGTTCTTC
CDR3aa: CSAPMGGLVNEQFF

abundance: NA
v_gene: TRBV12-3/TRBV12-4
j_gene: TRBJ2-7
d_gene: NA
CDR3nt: TGTGCCAGTCCTAAGCCGGGACGGTCCTACGAGCAGTACTTC
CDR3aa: CASPKPGRSYEQYF

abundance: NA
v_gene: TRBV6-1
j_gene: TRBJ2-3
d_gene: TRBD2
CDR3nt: TGTGCCAGCAGTGCCTTTAGCGGGGGGTCAGATACGCAGTATTTT
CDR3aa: CASSAFSGGSDTQYF

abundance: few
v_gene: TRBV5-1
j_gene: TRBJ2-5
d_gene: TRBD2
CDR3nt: TGCGCCAGCAGCCTCCCCCCCAGCGGGAGTGCGCAAGAGACCCAGTACTTC
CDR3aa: CASSLPPSGSAQETQYF

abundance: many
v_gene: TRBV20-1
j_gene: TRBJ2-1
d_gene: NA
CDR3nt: TGCAGTGCTAGAGGACTAGGAACCCCTAGCAATGAGCAGTTCTTC
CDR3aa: CSARGLGTPSNEQFF

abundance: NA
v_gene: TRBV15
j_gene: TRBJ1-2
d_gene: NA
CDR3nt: TGTGCCACCAGCAGAACCCCGGAGGGGTCAGATGGCTACACCTTC
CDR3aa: CATSRTPEGSDGYTF

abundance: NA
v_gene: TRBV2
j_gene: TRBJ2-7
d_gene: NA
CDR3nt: TGTGCCAGCAGGTACCGCGGAGGGGCCCTTTACGAGCAGTACTTC
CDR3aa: CASRYRGGALYEQYF

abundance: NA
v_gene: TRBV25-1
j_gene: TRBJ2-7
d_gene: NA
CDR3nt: TGTGCCAGTATAGACAGCTACGAGCAGTACTTC
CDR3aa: CASIDSYEQYF

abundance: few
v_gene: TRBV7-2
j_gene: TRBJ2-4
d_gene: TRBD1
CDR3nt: TGTGCCAGCAGCTTAGGGGGATTGGGACAGGGAAACATTCAGTACTTC
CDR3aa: CASSLGGLGQGNIQYF

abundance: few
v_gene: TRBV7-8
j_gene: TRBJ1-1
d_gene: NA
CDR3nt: TGTGCCAGCAGCTTAGTGGGTCTTCCGAACACTGAAGCTTTCTTT
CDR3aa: CASSLVGLPNTEAFF

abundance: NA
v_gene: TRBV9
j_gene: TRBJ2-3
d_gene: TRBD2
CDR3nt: TGTGCCAGCAGCGAGACTAGCGGGAGTCGATCAGATACGCAGTATTTT
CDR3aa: CASSETSGSRSDTQYF

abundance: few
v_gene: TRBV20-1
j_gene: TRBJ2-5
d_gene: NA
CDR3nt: TGCAGTGCTGCGAAGGGAACAGGGTCCCGGGAGACCCAGTACTTC
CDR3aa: CSAAKGTGSRETQYF

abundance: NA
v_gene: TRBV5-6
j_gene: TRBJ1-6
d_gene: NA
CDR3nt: TGTGCCAGCAGCTTCGGAGCGAGCTCCTATAATTCACCCCTCCACTTT
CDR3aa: CASSFGASSYNSPLHF

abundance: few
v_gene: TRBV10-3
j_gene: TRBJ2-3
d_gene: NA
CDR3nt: TGTGCCATCAGTCCCCTTCTCCGGGGGAGGTTTGGAGATACGCAGTATTTT
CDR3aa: CAISPLLRGRFGDTQYF

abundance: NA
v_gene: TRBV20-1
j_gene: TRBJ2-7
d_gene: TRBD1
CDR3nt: TGCAGTGCCAGGAGCGGGACAGGGGGCATCGGGTACTTC
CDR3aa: CSARSGTGGIGYF

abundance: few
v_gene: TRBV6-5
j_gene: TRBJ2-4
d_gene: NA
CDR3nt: TGTGCCAGCCGACGGGGGACACGGAACATTCAGTACTTC
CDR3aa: CASRRGTRNIQYF

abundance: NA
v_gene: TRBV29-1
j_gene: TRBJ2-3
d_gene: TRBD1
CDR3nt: TGCAGCTTCCGGACAGGGTTCGCAGATACGCAGTATTTT
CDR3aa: CSFRTGFADTQYF

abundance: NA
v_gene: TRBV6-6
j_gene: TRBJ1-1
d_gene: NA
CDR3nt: TGTGCCAGCAGCCGAAAGGAGGGGAACACTGAAGCTTTCTTT
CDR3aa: CASSRKEGNTEAFF

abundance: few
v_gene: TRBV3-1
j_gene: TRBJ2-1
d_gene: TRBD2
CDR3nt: TGTGCCAGCAGCCAAGCCAGTACTAGCGGAAATGAGCAGTTCTTC
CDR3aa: CASSQASTSGNEQFF

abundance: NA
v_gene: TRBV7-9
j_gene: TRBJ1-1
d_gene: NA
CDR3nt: TGTGCCAGCAGCCAGGACAGTGAAGCTTTCTTT
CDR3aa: CASSQDSEAFF

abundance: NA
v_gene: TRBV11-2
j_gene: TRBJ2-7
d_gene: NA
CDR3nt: TGTGCCAGCAGCTTAAGTACAGGGTCCGAGCAGTACTTC
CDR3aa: CASSLSTGSEQYF

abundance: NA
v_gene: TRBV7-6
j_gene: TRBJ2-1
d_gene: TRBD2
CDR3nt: TGTGCCAGCAACCGGGGGACTACCTACAATGAGCAGTTCTTC
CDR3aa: CASNRGTTYNEQFF

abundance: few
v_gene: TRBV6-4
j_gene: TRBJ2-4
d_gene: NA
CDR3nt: TGTGCCAGCAGTGACGGGACGGGAGCCAAAAACATTCAGTACTTC
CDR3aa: CASSDGTGAKNIQYF

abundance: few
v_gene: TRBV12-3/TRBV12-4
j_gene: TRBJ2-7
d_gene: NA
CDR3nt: TGTGCCAGCAGTTTATCGGGCGGTGCGGACGAGCAGTACTTC
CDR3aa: CASSLSGGADEQYF

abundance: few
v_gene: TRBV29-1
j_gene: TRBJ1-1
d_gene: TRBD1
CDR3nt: TGCAGCGTTGATCGGGCAGGGGGCACTGAAGCTTTCTTT
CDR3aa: CSVDRAGGTEAFF

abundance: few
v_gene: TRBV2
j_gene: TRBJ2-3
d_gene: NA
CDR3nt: TGTGCCAGATCTCAAGATACCACAGATACGCAGTATTTT
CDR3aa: CARSQDTTDTQYF

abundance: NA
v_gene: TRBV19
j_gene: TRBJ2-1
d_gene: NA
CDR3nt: TGTGCCAGTAGTTCGTTGAGTTGGGGCGCCCACAATGAGCAGTTCTTC
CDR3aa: CASSSLSWGAHNEQFF

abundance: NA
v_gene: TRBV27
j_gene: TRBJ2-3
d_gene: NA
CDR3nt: TGTGCCAGCAGTCCAGAGGGGGTCAGCAGGCAGTATTTT
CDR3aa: CASSPEGVSRQYF

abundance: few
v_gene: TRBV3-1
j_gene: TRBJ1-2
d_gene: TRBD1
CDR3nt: TGTGCCAGCAGCCACGGGACAGGTGGCAACTCACGGGGCTACACCTTC
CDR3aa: CASSHGTGGNSRGYTF

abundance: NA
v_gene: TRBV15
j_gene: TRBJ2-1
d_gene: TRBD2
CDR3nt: TGTGCCACCAGCAGACCGGGACTAGCGACCCATGAGCAGTTCTTC
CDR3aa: CATSRPGLATHEQFF

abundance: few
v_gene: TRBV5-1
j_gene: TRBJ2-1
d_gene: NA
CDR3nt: TGCGCCAGCAGCTTACTTGATTCGGCCTACAATGAGCAGTTCTTC
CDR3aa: CASSLLDSAYNEQFF

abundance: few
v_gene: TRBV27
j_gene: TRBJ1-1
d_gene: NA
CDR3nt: TGTGCCAGCAGTCCCCTCGGGGGGACGGGCACTGAAGCTTTCTTT
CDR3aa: CASSPLGGTGTEAFF

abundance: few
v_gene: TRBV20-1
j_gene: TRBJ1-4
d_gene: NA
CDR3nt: TGCAGTGCTAGAGTCCGCGAAAAACTGTTTTTT
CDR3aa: CSARVREKLFF

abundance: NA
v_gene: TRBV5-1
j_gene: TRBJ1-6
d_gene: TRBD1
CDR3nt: TGCGCCAGCAGCTTTATTCCCGGGACAGGGGAATCACCCCTCCACTTT
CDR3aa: CASSFIPGTGESPLHF

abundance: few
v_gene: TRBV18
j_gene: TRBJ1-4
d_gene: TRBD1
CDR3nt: TGTGCCAGCTCCGAGGGACAGGGCGAAAAACTGTTTTTT
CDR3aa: CASSEGQGEKLFF